These 14 T cell receptor beta chains were all obtained from the same sample, sequenced in a study of spatial heterogeneity in lung cancer. Study-level findings and limits: Tumor mutation counts were tracked by expanded intratumoral alpha and beta TCR counts.

The time point denotes: sample taken at primary tumor resection. TCRdb reprocessed the 5' RACE reads with MiXCR, giving one entry per CDR3 protein. This sample has roughly 7,000 distinct CDR3 sequences, with around 15% found just once. No antigen has been identified for these receptors. The source material was lung tumor tissue, sampled at surgery. All receptors derive from a female donor with early-stage non-small cell lung cancer.

This clonotype came up many times. This beta chain was picked up by a library intended for alpha chains and is off target, so its count carries little meaning. V and J are TRBV5-1 and TRBJ2-1; perhaps D is TRBD1 or TRBD2 (7 bases each). CDR3 length equals 16 residues. V dropped 0 bases and J dropped 8 bases, with 18 bases sitting between them. The V gene's germline CDR1 is SGHRS and CDR2 YFSETQ. Here the CDR3 reads CASSLVLGGGEDEQFF. The CDR3 region has the DNA TGCGCCAGCAGCTTGGTGCTGGGAGGGGGCGAAGATGAGCAGTTCTTC.

Remarks on this clonotype: In a library made to pick up alpha chains, this beta chain is a stray read with a size that means little. The gene calls are TRBV20-1 and TRBJ1-1; D unclear. V gave up 3 bases and J gave up 2 bases, with 7 bases separating them. The CDR3 loop spans 12 amino acids. Germline V lookup: CDR1 DFQATT, CDR2 SNEGSKA (reference sequence). CDR3: CSASDFNTEAFF. The CDR3 DNA reads TGCAGTGCTAGTGACTTCAACACTGAAGCTTTCTTT.

This clonotype was seen many times. Within a library made for alpha chains, this beta chain is off target, and its count is uninformative. V and J are TRBV20-1 and TRBJ2-5; 12 bases align to TRBD2. The length of the CDR3 is 18 residues. CDR1 DFQATT and CDR2 SNEGSKA come from the germline V gene (reference sequence). The J segment lost 5 bases and the V segment lost 3 bases, leaving 16 bases of the junction unmatched. The CDR3 DNA reads as TGCAGTGCTAGGTTCCCTAGCGGGGGGGCTGGTTTCATGGAGACCCAGTACTTC. It encodes CSARFPSGGAGFMETQYF.

In its sample, this clonotype ranks as medium-sized. The library was prepared for alpha chains; this beta chain is a stray read, so its frequency means little. The V call is TRBV7-2, the J call TRBJ2-1, with D possibly matching TRBD1 (6 bases). The V and J ends lost 10 bases and 6 bases respectively, with 16 bases between them. Germline V gene lookup returns CDR1 SGHTA and CDR2 FQGNSA. There are 13 residues in the CDR3. CDR3 loop: CATKNGQSNEQFF. CDR3 nucleotide sequence: TGTGCCACGAAAAACGGACAGTCCAATGAGCAGTTCTTC.

This clonotype has ten or more counts. This beta chain appears as a stray read in a library generated for alpha chains; its size is not informative. The chain links TRBV12-3 or TRBV12-4 to TRBJ1-2; D call uncertain. V gave up 7 bases and J gave up 1 base, with 7 bases separating them. The CDR3 is 12 residues long. The CDR3 coding sequence is TGTGCCAGCACTAAACTTAACTATGGCTACACCTTC. Translation gives CASTKLNYGYTF.

This clonotype has ten or more counts. This beta chain is a stray sequence in a library constructed for alpha chains; its clone size is not meaningful. The J gene is TRBJ2-1, the V gene TRBV10-3; 8 bases are a match to TRBD1. CDR3 length: 16 amino acids. The ends lost 0 bases at V and 3 bases at J; junction bases unmatched: 4. Looked up from germline, CDR1 is ENHRY and CDR2 is SYGVKD. This CDR3 is CAISESGTGVYNEQFF. The CDR3 region has the DNA TGTGCCATCAGTGAGTCCGGGACAGGTGTCTACAATGAGCAGTTCTTC.

This clonotype is termed medium-sized. For a library built for alpha chains, this beta chain is a stray read; little rests on its size. V usage is TRBV7-2 and J usage is TRBJ2-1; 7 nucleotides match TRBD2. This CDR3 comprises 13 residues. CDR1 is SGHTA and CDR2 is FQGNSA in the germline V gene. Trimming at V came to 6 bases and at J to 15 bases, leaving 14 bases not matched to a gene. CDR3 region: CASRPDPGTTPFF. CDR3 sequence (DNA): TGTGCCAGCAGACCCGACCCCGGGACTACGCCGTTCTTC.

By share, this clonotype ranks as medium-sized. Within a library made for alpha chains, this beta chain is off target, and its count is uninformative. The chain recombines TRBV7-9 with TRBJ1-5; no reliable D call. Trimming pared 5 bases from V and 3 bases from J, leaving 11 bases between. The CDR3 contains 14 residues. Germline V CDR1 and CDR2: SEHNR, FQNEAQ (reference sequence). The CDR3 reads CASSSRTDNQPQHF. The CDR3 bases are TGTGCCAGCAGCAGTCGGACGGACAATCAGCCCCAGCATTTT. The whole variable domain, filled in from reference TRBV7-9 and TRBJ1-5, reads DTGVSQNPRHKITKRGQNVTFRCDPISEHNRLYWYRQTLGQGPEFLTYFQNEAQLEKSRLLSDRFSAERPKGSFSTLEIQRTEQGDSAMYLCASSSRTDNQPQHFGDGTRLSIL.

This clonotype occurred many times. Little can be read into the size of this beta chain, an off-target read in a library designed for alpha chains. V is TRBV10-3 and J is TRBJ2-5, with 9 nucleotides matching TRBD2. From germline, CDR1 is ENHRY and CDR2 SYGVKD. J lost 1 base, V lost 2 bases, and 8 bases had no gene match. CDR3 length: 17 residues. CDR3 in amino acids: CAISEGLRGGIQETQYF. The CDR3, as DNA: TGTGCCATCAGTGAGGGATTGCGGGGGGGGATCCAAGAGACCCAGTACTTC.

By frequency in the sample, this clonotype is medium-sized. The library was prepared for alpha chains; this beta chain is a stray read, so its frequency means little. The gene calls are TRBV12-3 or TRBV12-4 and TRBJ1-5; unclear D gene. V was trimmed by 4 bases and J by 5 bases, leaving 15 bases between them. The CDR3 extends over 15 amino acids. In DNA, the CDR3 is TGTGCCAGCAGTTCAAGTAGGGTTGTCGATCAGCCCCAGCATTTT. Translating it yields CASSSSRVVDQPQHF.

Relative to its sample, this clonotype is medium-sized. This beta chain is an off-target read within a library intended for alpha chains, so its frequency means little. The chain has TRBV20-1 and TRBJ2-3; D possibly uses TRBD1 or TRBD2 (5 bases each). CDR1 is DFQATT, CDR2 SNEGSKA, per germline (reference sequence). Deletions cut 1 base from V and 2 bases from J, with 7 bases between. This CDR3 spans 13 amino acids. The CDR3 loop is CSARAGTTDTQYF. The CDR3 DNA follows: TGCAGTGCTAGAGCGGGGACCACAGATACGCAGTATTTT.

This clonotype appeared once. Since it is a stray read in a library aimed at alpha chains, this beta chain has a size that is not meaningful. This chain uses TRBV12-3 or TRBV12-4 with TRBJ2-7; unclear D gene. This CDR3 has 14 amino acids. V was shortened by 2 bases and J by 2 bases, with 10 bases between the two germline ends. The CDR3 nucleotides are TGTGCCAGCAGTTTAATCGGCTACCCCTACGAGCAGTACTTC. This translates into CASSLIGYPYEQYF.

This clonotype rates as medium-sized. Little can be read into the size of this beta chain, an off-target read in a library designed for alpha chains. The gene calls are TRBV20-1 and TRBJ1-1; 7 bases are shared with TRBD1. The ends lost 5 bases at V and 7 bases at J; junction bases unmatched: 10. Germline CDR1 DFQATT, CDR2 SNEGSKA (reference sequence). The CDR3 is made up of 13 amino acids. CDR3 DNA sequence: TGCAGTGCTGGAGGCGACAGGGAAGATGAAGCTTTCTTT. Protein: CSAGGDREDEAFF.

By sample share, this clonotype is medium-sized. Little can be read into the size of this beta chain, an off-target read in a library designed for alpha chains. The chain employs TRBV20-1 and TRBJ2-3; D might be TRBD1 or TRBD2, each matching 5 bases. The CDR3 has 14 amino acids. The V and J ends lost 3 bases and 4 bases respectively, with 14 bases between them. The germline gives CDR1 DFQATT, CDR2 SNEGSKA (reference sequence). The chain's CDR3 is CSARDRGSPDTQYF. The CDR3 DNA reads as TGCAGTGCTAGGGATCGGGGCAGCCCAGATACGCAGTATTTT.